One and the same sample provided the 18 T cell receptor beta chains below, sequenced in a study of tumor and adjacent non-tumor tissue in lung cancer. The library came from three nested PCR rounds adapted from ARM-PCR protocols. TCRdb re-called the multiplex PCR reads with MiXCR, one entry per CDR3 protein. The repertoire has around 100,000 distinct CDR3 sequences, 60% to 80% of them found once; the top ten carry around a fifth. The template was RNA from unsorted bulk tissue. This non-tumor lung sample came from over 3 cm beyond the tumor edge. The specimen was distant non-tumor lung tissue. The origin of the receptors is a man aged 25-45 years with non-small cell lung cancer.

On this clonotype itself: Being one base from a much bigger clone, this may be a read error. The gene calls are TRBV12-3 or TRBV12-4 and TRBJ1-2; D is uncertain. This CDR3 has 13 amino acids. Between the trimmed V and J ends, which lost 3 bases and 4 bases, there was a span of 9 bases. CDR3 sequence (DNA): TGTGCCAGCAGTTTGAGAGGAAGCTATGGCTACACCTTC. Residues: CASSLRGSYGYTF.

As concerns this clonotype: At one end the junction does not follow the germline gene, possibly because of a read error. DNA for the CDR3: TGTGCCAGCAGTTCCCTTCCGGGCGCGGCTGAAACTTCCTTT. Protein sequence: CASSSLPGAAETSF. V usage is TRBV28 and J usage is TRBJ1-1; D is ambiguous. The germline CDR1 and CDR2 sequences are MDHEN and SYDVKM. This CDR3 is built from 14 residues.

The V and J genes are TRBV11-2 and TRBJ2-3, with 10 bases that match TRBD2. This CDR3 has 15 residues. Germline CDR1 is SGHAT and CDR2 is FQNNGV. Trimming removed 5 bases from V and 6 bases from J; junction bases left unmatched: 8. The CDR3 DNA reads as TGTGCCAGCAGCCCTAGCGGGGGAGCCTGGGATACGCAGTATTTT. Protein: CASSPSGGAWDTQYF. Complete variable domain (other parts from reference TRBV11-2 and TRBJ2-3): EAGVAQSPRYKIIEKRQSVAFWCNPISGHATLYWYQQILGQGPKLLIQFQNNGVVDDSQLPKDRFSAERLKGVDSTLKIQPAKLEDSAVYLCASSPSGGAWDTQYFGPGTRLTVL.

Regarding this clonotype: The conserved phenylalanine or tryptophan normally closing the CDR3 is absent here, so this likely arose from a read error. The chain couples TRBV6-1 to TRBJ1-2; 7 bases map to TRBD1. The CDR3 has 15 residues. The germline V gene has CDR1 MNHNS and CDR2 SASEGT. CDR3 region: CATSAGTANSNGYTL. The CDR3, as DNA: TGTGCCACCAGTGCCGGGACAGCAAACTCAAATGGGTACACCTTG.

Worth noting for this clonotype: A read error may account for a junction end that differs from germline. This rearrangement joins TRBV6-2 or TRBV6-3 to TRBJ2-3; tentatively, D is TRBD1 or TRBD2 (5 bases each). Germline-derived CDR1 and CDR2 are MNHEY and SVGEGT. The CDR3 runs to 13 residues. CDR3 DNA sequence: TGTGTCAGCAGTTTACAGGAGGTAGATATGCAGTATTTT. Translating it yields CVSSLQEVDMQYF.

As to this clonotype: Its ends do not fully match the called genes, so a read error is possible. This chain joins TRBV20-1 and TRBJ1-2, with 7 bases fitting TRBD1. The CDR3 extends over 15 amino acids. Germline CDR1 and CDR2: DFQATT and SNEGSKA (reference sequence). CDR3: CSDSIFGTETYDYTF. The CDR3 nucleotides are TGCAGTGATAGTATCTTCGGGACAGAGACTTATGACTACACCTTC.

With regard to this clonotype: The CDR3 carries no conserved terminal phenylalanine or tryptophan, so it likely arises from a read error. CDR3 in DNA: TGCGCCAGCAGGGAGGCCGCGGGCTCTGGAAACACCATATATCTT. The encoded protein is CASREAAGSGNTIYL. V usage is TRBV5-1 and J usage is TRBJ1-3; no firm D call. The CDR3 extends over 15 amino acids. The V end was cut by 5 bases, the J end by 0 bases, with 12 bases between. Germline V gene lookup returns CDR1 SGHRS and CDR2 YFSETQ.

As for this clonotype: The junction and the germline gene differ at one end; a read error may be behind it. V usage is TRBV6-5 and J usage is TRBJ2-1; tentatively, D is TRBD1 (6 bases). Germline V gene sequence: CDR1 MNHEY, CDR2 SVGAGI. This CDR3 is 15 amino acids long. CDR3 sequence reads: CASIGGPPPYNEQLF. The CDR3, as DNA: TGTGCCAGCATAGGGGGACCGCCACCCTACAATGAGCAGTTATTC.

This clonotype came up many times. The chain recombines TRBV5-6 with TRBJ2-1; D is unresolved. Germline lookup yields CDR1 SGHDT and CDR2 YYEEEE. This CDR3 contains 14 residues. Trimming removed 1 base at V and 0 bases at J, with 5 bases between. The CDR3 loop reads CASSLSSSYNEQFF. Here the CDR3 DNA reads TGTGCCAGCAGCTTGAGCAGCTCCTACAATGAGCAGTTCTTC.

This clonotype was detected ten times or more. The CDR3 DNA reads TGCGCCAGCAGCCTTTGGGAGGGGGCTAGCGGGGACGGCGAGCAGTACTTC. Translating gives CASSLWEGASGDGEQYF. The rearrangement uses TRBV4-3 and TRBJ2-7, with TRBD2 matching 9 bases. The CDR3 has 17 amino acids. Germline lookup yields CDR1 LGHNA and CDR2 YSLEER. After removal of 4 bases from V and 6 bases from J, the junction contained 16 bases not matched to a gene.

The chain carries TRBV24-1 and TRBJ2-7, with D hard to call. There are 12 residues in the CDR3. Germline assignment: CDR1 KGHDR and CDR2 SFDVKD. V lost 7 bases and J lost 0, with 6 bases in between. In nucleotides, the CDR3 is TGTGCCACCAGCTATGGCTCCTACGAGCAGTACTTC. This translates into CATSYGSYEQYF.

A note on this clonotype: Given the absence of the conserved phenylalanine or tryptophan at the CDR3 end, a read error is likely. V is TRBV20-1 and J is TRBJ2-1, with D unclear. Germline V gene lookup returns CDR1 DFQATT and CDR2 SNEGSKA (reference sequence). This CDR3 has 15 residues. The V gene lost 6 bases and the J gene lost 2 bases, with 17 bases spanning the gap. The CDR3 region is CSAPHNSLTYNEQFL. The DNA of the CDR3 is TGCAGTGCCCCTCATAACTCGTTGACCTACAATGAGCAGTTCTTA.

This clonotype was observed a few times. A much more abundant neighbour one base away suggests this may be a read error. The chain combines TRBV29-1 with TRBJ1-1; weak D call: TRBD1 (5 bases). This CDR3 spans 13 amino acids. The germline V gene encodes CDR1 SQVTM and CDR2 ANQGSEA. Trimming stripped 6 bases from V and 5 bases from J, with 16 bases between. The CDR3 nucleotides read TGCAGCGTGGGGCGCCCGGTGGGGACTGAAGCTTTCTTT. Translation gives CSVGRPVGTEAFF.

The chain employs TRBV11-2 and TRBJ2-3; D is ambiguous. Germline CDR1 and CDR2: SGHAT and FQNNGV. Trimming pared 5 bases from V and 4 bases from J, leaving 16 bases between. The CDR3 sequence is 15 residues long. The CDR3 DNA follows: TGTGCCAGCAGCCCAAGCGTGGCCGGCTCAGATACGCAGTATTTT. It specifies CASSPSVAGSDTQYF.

To note about this clonotype: Compared with germline, one end of the junction differs, possibly owing to a read error. V gene TRBV6-6 combines with J gene TRBJ2-7, with D tentatively TRBD2 (6 bases). From germline, CDR1 is MNHNY and CDR2 SVGAGI (reference sequence). This CDR3 contains 13 residues. CDR3 bases: TGTGCCAGCGAGGGGACTTTATACTACAAGCAGTACTTC. It yields the protein CASEGTLYYKQYF.

This clonotype was picked up a small number of times. The CDR3 carries no conserved terminal phenylalanine or tryptophan, so it likely arises from a read error. The rearrangement uses TRBV11-3 and TRBJ1-1; D unclear. Germline V CDR1 and CDR2: SGHNT, YENEEA. The CDR3 extends over 15 amino acids. The CDR3 nucleotides are TGTACCAGCAGCTTCCGGGGAGGGTTGAACACTGAAGCTTTCTCT. Its translation: CTSSFRGGLNTEAFS.

On this clonotype: Likely a read error: the CDR3 ends without its conserved phenylalanine or tryptophan. Written as DNA, the CDR3 is TGCAGTGCTAGAGTAAGGCAGGAGATCAGCTACACCTCC. Translation gives CSARVRQEISYTS. The V gene is TRBV20-1, the J gene TRBJ1-2; no clear D. The V and J ends lost 1 base and 9 bases respectively, with 15 bases between them. CDR3 size: 13 residues. Germline-derived CDR1 and CDR2 are DFQATT and SNEGSKA (reference sequence).

CDR3 sequence: CASTRLAGIYEQYF. CDR3 nucleotides: TGTGCCAGCACAAGACTAGCGGGCATCTACGAGCAGTACTTC. The rearrangement links TRBV6-6 to TRBJ2-7; 10 bases line up with TRBD2. Trimming cost V 7 bases and J 3 bases; bases outside gene matches: 6. Germline values: CDR1 MNHNY, CDR2 SVGAGI (reference sequence). The CDR3 loop spans 14 amino acids.